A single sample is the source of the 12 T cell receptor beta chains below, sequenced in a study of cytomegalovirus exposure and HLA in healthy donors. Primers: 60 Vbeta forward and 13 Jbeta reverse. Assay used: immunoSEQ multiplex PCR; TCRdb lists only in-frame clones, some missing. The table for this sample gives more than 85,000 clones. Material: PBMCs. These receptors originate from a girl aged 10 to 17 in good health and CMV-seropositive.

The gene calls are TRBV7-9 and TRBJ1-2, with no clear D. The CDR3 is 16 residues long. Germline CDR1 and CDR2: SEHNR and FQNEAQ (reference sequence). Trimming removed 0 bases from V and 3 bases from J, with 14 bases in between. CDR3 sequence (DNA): TGTGCCAGCAGCTTAGCGCCCGGGGTTGGGGACTATGGCTACACCTTC. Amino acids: CASSLAPGVGDYGYTF.

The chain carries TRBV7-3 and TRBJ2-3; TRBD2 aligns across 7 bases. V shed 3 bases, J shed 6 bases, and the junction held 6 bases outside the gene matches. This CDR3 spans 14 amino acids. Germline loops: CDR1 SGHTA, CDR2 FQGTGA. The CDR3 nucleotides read TGTGCCAGCAGCTTGTCAGGGACTACTGATACGCAGTATTTT. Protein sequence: CASSLSGTTDTQYF.

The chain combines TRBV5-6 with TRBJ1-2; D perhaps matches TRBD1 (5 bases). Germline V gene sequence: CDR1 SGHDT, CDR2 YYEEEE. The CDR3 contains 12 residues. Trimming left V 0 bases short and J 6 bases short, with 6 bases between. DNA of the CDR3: TGTGCCAGCAGCTTGGCAGGGCATGGCTACACCTTC. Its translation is CASSLAGHGYTF.

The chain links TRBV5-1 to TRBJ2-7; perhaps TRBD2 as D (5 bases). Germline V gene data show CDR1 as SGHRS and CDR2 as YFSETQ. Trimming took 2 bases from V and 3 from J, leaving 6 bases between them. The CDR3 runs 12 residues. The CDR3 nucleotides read TGCGCCAGCAGCTTAGAGGGCTACGAGCAGTACTTC. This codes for CASSLEGYEQYF.

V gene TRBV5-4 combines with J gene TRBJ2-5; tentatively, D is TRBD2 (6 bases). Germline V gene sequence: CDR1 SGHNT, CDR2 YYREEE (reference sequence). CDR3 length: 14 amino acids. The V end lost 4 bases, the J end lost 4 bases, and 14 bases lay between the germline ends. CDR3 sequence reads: CASSPSGEAETQYF. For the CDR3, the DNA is TGTGCCAGCAGCCCATCGGGGGAGGCAGAGACCCAGTACTTC.

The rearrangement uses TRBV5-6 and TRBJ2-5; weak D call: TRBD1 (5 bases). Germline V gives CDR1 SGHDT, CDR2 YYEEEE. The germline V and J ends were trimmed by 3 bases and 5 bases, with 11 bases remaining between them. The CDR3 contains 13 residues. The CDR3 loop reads CASSWGRRETQYF. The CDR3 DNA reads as TGTGCCAGCAGCTGGGGCCGTAGGGAGACCCAGTACTTC.

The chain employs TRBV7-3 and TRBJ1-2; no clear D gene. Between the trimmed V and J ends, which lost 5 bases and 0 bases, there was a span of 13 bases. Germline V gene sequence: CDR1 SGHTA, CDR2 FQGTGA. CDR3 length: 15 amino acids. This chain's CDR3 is CASSPQAGSNYGYTF. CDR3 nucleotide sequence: TGTGCCAGCAGCCCCCAGGCAGGATCTAACTATGGCTACACCTTC.

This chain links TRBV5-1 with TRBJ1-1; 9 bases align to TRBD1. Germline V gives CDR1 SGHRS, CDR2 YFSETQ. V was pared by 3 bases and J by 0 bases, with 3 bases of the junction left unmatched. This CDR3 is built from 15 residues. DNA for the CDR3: TGCGCCAGCAGCTGGGGACAGGGAATGAACACTGAAGCTTTCTTT. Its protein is CASSWGQGMNTEAFF.

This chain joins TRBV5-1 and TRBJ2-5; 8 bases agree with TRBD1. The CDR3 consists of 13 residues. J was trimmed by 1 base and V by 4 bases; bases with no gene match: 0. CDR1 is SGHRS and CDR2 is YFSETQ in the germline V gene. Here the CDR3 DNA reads TGCGCCAGCAGCACAGGGGGCCAAGAGACCCAGTACTTC. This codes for CASSTGGQETQYF.

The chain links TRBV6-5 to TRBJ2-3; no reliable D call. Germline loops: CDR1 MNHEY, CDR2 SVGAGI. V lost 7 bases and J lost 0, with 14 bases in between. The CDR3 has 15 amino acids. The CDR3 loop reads CASTPKRRSTDTQYF. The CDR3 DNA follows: TGTGCCAGCACCCCTAAGCGCCGCAGCACAGATACGCAGTATTTT.

The CDR3 here is CASSLTGSSYEQYF. In DNA, the CDR3 is TGTGCCAGCAGCTTAACGGGGAGCTCCTACGAGCAGTACTTC. The chain is built from TRBV7-2 and TRBJ2-7, with D possibly being TRBD2 (5 bases). V gave up 2 bases and J gave up 0 bases, with 8 bases separating them. The length of the CDR3 is 14 residues. CDR1 and CDR2 (germline): SGHTA, FQGNSA. Complete variable domain (other parts from reference TRBV7-2 and TRBJ2-7): GAGVSQSPSNKVTEKGKDVELRCDPISGHTALYWYRQSLGQGLEFLIYFQGNSAPDKSGLPSDRFSAERTGGSVSTLTIQRTQQEDSAVYLCASSLTGSSYEQYFGPGTRLTVT.

The CDR3 is CASSRQGNQPQHF. DNA of the CDR3: TGTGCCAGTAGTAGACAGGGCAATCAGCCCCAGCATTTT. This chain joins TRBV19 and TRBJ1-5, with a weak D call TRBD1 (6 bases). Germline assignment: CDR1 LNHDA and CDR2 SQIVND (reference sequence). Trimming took off 4 bases at V and 2 bases at J, with 6 bases between the two ends. The CDR3 consists of 13 residues. Drawing the rest from reference TRBV19 and TRBJ1-5, the complete variable domain is DGGITQSPKYLFRKEGQNVTLSCEQNLNHDAMYWYRQDPGQGLRLIYYSQIVNDFQKGDIAEGYSVSREKKESFPLTVTSAQKNPTAFYLCASSRQGNQPQHFGDGTRLSIL.